This TCR beta chain comes out of a study of blood T cell repertoires in COVID-19. Turning to the study itself: Acute and convalescent COVID-19 specimens originated in the United States, Italy and Spain. PBMCs, B-cell-depleted T cells, or T cells were the source of the cDNA or gDNA that made up the material.

Original handling: Amplified reference gene primers provided the basis for estimating nucleated cell counts. Repertoires were generated with immunoSEQ multiplex PCR, while TCRdb's copy carries only in-frame clones and drops some. D and trimming come from the DNA, and the V and J calls and clone size come from that table. The sample lists tens of thousands of clones; over 65% were seen once. CDR3 length: 15 amino acids. The germline V gene encodes CDR1 SGDLS and CDR2 YYNGEE. Trimming removed 1 base at V and 5 bases at J, with 15 bases between. The sequence was obtained from a human donor in a cohort sampled during active COVID-19. The sequenced sample was peripheral blood. V is TRBV9 and J is TRBJ2-5; D perhaps matches TRBD1 (5 bases). CDR3 region: CASSVSGRVGETQYF. The CDR3 DNA reads TGTGCCAGCAGCGTATCTGGCAGGGTTGGGGAGACCCAGTACTTC.